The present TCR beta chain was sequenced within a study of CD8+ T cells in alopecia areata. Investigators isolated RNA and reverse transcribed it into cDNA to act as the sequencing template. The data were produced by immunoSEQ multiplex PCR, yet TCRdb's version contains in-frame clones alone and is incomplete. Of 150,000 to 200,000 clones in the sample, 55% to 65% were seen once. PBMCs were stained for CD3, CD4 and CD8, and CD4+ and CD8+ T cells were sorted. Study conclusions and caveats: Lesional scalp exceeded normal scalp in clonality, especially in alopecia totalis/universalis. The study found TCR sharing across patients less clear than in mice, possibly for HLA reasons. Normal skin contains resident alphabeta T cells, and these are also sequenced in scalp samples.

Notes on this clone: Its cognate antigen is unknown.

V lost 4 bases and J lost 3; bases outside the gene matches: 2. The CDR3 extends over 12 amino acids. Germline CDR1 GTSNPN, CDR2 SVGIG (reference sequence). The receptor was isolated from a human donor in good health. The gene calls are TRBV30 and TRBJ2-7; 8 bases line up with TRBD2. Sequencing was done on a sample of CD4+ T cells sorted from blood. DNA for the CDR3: TGTGCCTGGACTACTAGCGGCTACGAGCAGTACTTC. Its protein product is CAWTTSGYEQYF.